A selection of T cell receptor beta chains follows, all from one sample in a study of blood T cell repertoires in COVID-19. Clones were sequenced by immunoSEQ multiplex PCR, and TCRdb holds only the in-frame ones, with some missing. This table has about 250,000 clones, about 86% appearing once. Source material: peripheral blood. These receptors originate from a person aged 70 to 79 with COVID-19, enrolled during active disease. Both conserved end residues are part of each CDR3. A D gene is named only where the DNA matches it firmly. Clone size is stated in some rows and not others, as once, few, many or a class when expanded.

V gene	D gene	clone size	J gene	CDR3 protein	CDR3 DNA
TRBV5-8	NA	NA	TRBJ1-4	CASSSTLNEKLFF	TGTGCCAGCAGCTCTACCCTCAATGAAAAACTGTTTTTT
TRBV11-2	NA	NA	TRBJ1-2	CASSRTGFYGYTF	TGTGCCAGCAGCAGAACAGGGTTCTATGGCTACACCTTC
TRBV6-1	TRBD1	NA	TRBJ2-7	CASSAIIGQGAREQYF	TGTGCCAGCAGTGCAATTATTGGACAGGGGGCGAGGGAGCAGTACTTC
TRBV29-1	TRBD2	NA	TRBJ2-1	CSVDGAAGGAYNEQFF	TGCAGCGTTGATGGTGCGGCGGGAGGGGCCTACAATGAGCAGTTCTTC
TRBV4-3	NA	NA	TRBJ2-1	CASSQVVRRANEQFF	TGCGCCAGCAGCCAAGTCGTCCGCAGGGCCAATGAGCAGTTCTTC
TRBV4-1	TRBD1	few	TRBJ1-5	CASSQAGGNQPQHF	TGCGCCAGCAGCCAAGCAGGGGGCAACCAGCCCCAGCATTTT
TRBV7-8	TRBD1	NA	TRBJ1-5	CASSVQGDQPQHF	TGTGCCAGCAGCGTGCAGGGGGATCAGCCCCAGCATTTT
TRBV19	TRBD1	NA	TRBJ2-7	CASSTFRQGAGEQYF	TGTGCCAGTAGTACCTTTCGACAGGGGGCTGGCGAGCAGTACTTC
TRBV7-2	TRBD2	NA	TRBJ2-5	CASSLTERGAQETQYF	TGTGCCAGCAGCTTAACTGAGCGGGGGGCTCAAGAGACCCAGTACTTC
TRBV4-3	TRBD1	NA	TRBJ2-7	CASSPGQGGYEQYF	TGCGCCAGCAGCCCTGGACAGGGGGGGTACGAGCAGTACTTC
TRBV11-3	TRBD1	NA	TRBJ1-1	CASGQGRHTEAFF	TGTGCCAGCGGACAGGGTCGGCACACTGAAGCTTTCTTT
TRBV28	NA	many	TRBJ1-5	CASKTQSKPQHF	TGTGCCAGCAAGACACAGAGTAAGCCCCAGCATTTT
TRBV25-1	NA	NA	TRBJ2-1	CASSEGGLLYNEQFF	TGTGCCAGCAGTGAAGGAGGTTTACTCTACAATGAGCAGTTCTTC
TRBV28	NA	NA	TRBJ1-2	CASSFFGAEDNYGYTF	TGTGCCAGCAGTTTTTTTGGGGCCGAGGATAACTATGGCTACACCTTC
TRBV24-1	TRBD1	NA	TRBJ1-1	CATRDRRNTEAFF	TGTGCCACCAGGGACAGGCGGAACACTGAAGCTTTCTTT
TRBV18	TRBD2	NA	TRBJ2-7	CASSPGGLAGVYEQYF	TGTGCCAGCTCACCGGGGGGGCTAGCGGGAGTCTACGAGCAGTACTTC
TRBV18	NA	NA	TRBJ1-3	CASSPYNISGNTIYF	TGTGCCAGCTCACCATATAACATCTCTGGAAACACCATATATTTT
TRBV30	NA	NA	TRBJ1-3	CAWNPGGASGNTIYF	TGTGCCTGGAACCCGGGAGGGGCTTCAGGAAACACCATATATTTT
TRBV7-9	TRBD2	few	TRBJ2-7	CASTEGLGLGQYF	TGTGCCAGCACCGAAGGACTAGGACTTGGGCAGTACTTC
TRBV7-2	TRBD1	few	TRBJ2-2	CASRRQGPKNTGELFF	TGTGCCAGCAGGCGACAGGGCCCAAAAAACACCGGGGAGCTGTTTTTT
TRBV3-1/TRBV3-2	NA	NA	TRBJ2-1	CASSQENKVTYNEQFF	TGTGCCAGCAGCCAAGAGAACAAAGTGACCTACAATGAGCAGTTCTTC
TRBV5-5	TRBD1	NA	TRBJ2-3	CASSPDGTVTDTQYF	TGTGCCAGCAGCCCGGACGGGACAGTAACAGATACGCAGTATTTT
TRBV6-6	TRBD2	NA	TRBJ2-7	CASSYAAAGINEQYF	TGTGCCAGCAGTTACGCGGCAGCGGGAATCAACGAGCAGTACTTC
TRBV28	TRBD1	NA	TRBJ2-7	CASSPGQGVYEQYF	TGTGCCAGCAGCCCGGGACAGGGAGTTTACGAGCAGTACTTC
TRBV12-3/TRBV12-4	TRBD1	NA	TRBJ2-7	CASRPDRDYEQYF	TGTGCCAGCAGACCAGACAGGGACTACGAGCAGTACTTC
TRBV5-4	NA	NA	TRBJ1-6	CASSDPTGLNSPLHF	TGTGCCAGCAGCGACCCTACAGGGCTTAATTCACCCCTCCACTTT
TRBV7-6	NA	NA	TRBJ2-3	CASSLGLRGISTDTQYF	TGTGCCAGCAGCTTAGGCCTAAGGGGGATTAGCACAGATACGCAGTATTTT
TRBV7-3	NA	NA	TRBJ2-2	CASSLAAGARGGELFF	TGTGCCAGCAGCCTCGCCGCGGGGGCGCGAGGCGGGGAGCTGTTTTTT
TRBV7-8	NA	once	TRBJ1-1	CASSLAGVNTEAFF	TGTGCCAGCAGCTTAGCGGGCGTGAACACTGAAGCTTTCTTT
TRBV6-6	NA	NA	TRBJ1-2	CASRQDTDYGYTF	TGTGCCAGCAGACAGGACACGGACTATGGCTACACCTTC
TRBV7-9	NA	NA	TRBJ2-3	CASSFWVLAGKDTQYF	TGTGCCAGCAGCTTCTGGGTTCTAGCCGGGAAGGATACGCAGTATTTT
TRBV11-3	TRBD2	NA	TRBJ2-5	CASSSGLAGSQETQYF	TGTGCCAGCAGCTCGGGACTAGCGGGATCCCAAGAGACCCAGTACTTC
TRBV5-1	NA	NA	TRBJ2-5	CASSLFRGPETQYF	TGCGCCAGCAGCTTGTTTCGCGGGCCTGAGACCCAGTACTTC
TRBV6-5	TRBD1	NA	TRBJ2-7	CASSSGQARYEQYF	TGTGCCAGCAGCTCGGGACAGGCTCGCTACGAGCAGTACTTC
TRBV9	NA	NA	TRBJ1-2	CASARGYGYTF	TGTGCCAGCGCGAGGGGGTACGGCTACACCTTC
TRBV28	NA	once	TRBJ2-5	CASSSTELQETQYF	TGTGCCAGCAGTTCGACAGAGCTCCAAGAGACCCAGTACTTC